These 31 T cell receptor beta chains originate from one sample sequenced in a study of molecular identifiers for immune sequencing clone quantification. TCRdb ran MiXCR on the PCR reads and lists one entry per CDR3 protein. Here the sample spans 70,000 to 90,000 distinct CDR3 sequences, roughly a fifth being singletons. The sequencing sample was made of naive CD8+ T cells from blood, with Jurkat cell RNA spiked in. Subset described: FACS-sorted CD8+CD4-CCR7+CD45RA+ naive T cells. The receptors were gathered from a human donor in good health. Some libraries in this study had Jurkat cell RNA spiked in.

This clonotype was observed a few times. The rearrangement joins TRBV29-1 to TRBJ1-2; TRBD1 aligns across 8 bases. Germline CDR1 is SQVTM and CDR2 is ANQGSEA. The CDR3 is 13 amino acids. The V segment lost 2 bases and the J segment 4 bases; nucleotides outside the gene matches: 3. The DNA of the CDR3 is TGCAGCGTTGAACATACAGGGGGCTATGGCTACACCTTC. This translates into CSVEHTGGYGYTF.

In its sample, this clonotype was seen many times. CDR3 coding DNA: TGTGCCAGCTCACTGGACAGCACAGATACGCAGTATTTT. It codes for CASSLDSTDTQYF. This chain connects TRBV18 to TRBJ2-3, with D uncertain. With 4 bases removed from V and 0 bases from J, the gap between germline ends came to 5 bases. The CDR3 contains 13 residues. Germline V gene lookup returns CDR1 KGHSH and CDR2 LQKENI.

As for this clonotype: This may arise from a read error, as a much more abundant clone is one base away. The chain links TRBV4-3 to TRBJ2-1, with D perhaps TRBD2 (5 bases). In germline, CDR1 is LGHNA, CDR2 YSLEER. The CDR3 sequence is 16 residues long. The CDR3 DNA reads as TGCGCCAGCAGCCAAAGTTTTGGGCCAGACTACAATGGGCAGTTCTTC. Translated, it gives CASSQSFGPDYNGQFF.

Many counts were recorded for this clonotype. The chain couples TRBV7-2 to TRBJ2-4, with no clear D. V lost 1 base to trimming and J lost 0 bases, with 13 bases between them. Germline V gives CDR1 SGHTA, CDR2 FQGNSA. The CDR3 runs 17 residues. The CDR3 region has the DNA TGTGCCAGCAGCTTAGAGGCTTTAGACTTAGCCAAAAACATTCAGTACTTC. This encodes CASSLEALDLAKNIQYF.

With respect to this clonotype: Just one base apart from a much larger clone, this may be a read error. V and J are TRBV7-3 and TRBJ2-1; 7 bases map to TRBD1. Germline V gene sequence: CDR1 SGHTA, CDR2 FQGTGA. This CDR3 region has 15 residues. V lost 8 bases to trimming and J lost 9 bases; unmatched junction nucleotides: 16. The CDR3 region has the DNA TGTGCCAGCGGCCAAGGGACAGCCCTTGACGGTGAGCAGTTCTTC. Its translation is CASGQGTALDGEQFF.

The gene calls are TRBV13 and TRBJ2-7, with 10 bases fitting TRBD2. CDR1 and CDR2 from the germline V gene are PRHDT and FYEKMQ (reference sequence). Trimming removed 4 bases from V and 5 bases from J; junction bases left unmatched: 8. The CDR3 has 15 residues. The CDR3 sequence: CASSSELAGMHEQYF. In DNA, the CDR3 is TGTGCCAGCAGCTCCGAACTAGCGGGAATGCACGAGCAGTACTTC.

Remarks on this clonotype: With a much larger clone just one base away, this may be a read error. The chain has TRBV7-9 and TRBJ2-5; maybe TRBD1 (5 bases). The V and J ends lost 4 bases and 1 base respectively, with 16 bases between them. CDR3 length: 16 amino acids. In germline, CDR1 is SEHNR, CDR2 FQNEAQ (reference sequence). CDR3: CASSSWALQGQETQYF. In nucleotides, the CDR3 is TGTGCCAGCAGCTCATGGGCTCTGCAGGGCCAAGAGACCCAGTACTTC.

The chain is built from TRBV11-2 and TRBJ2-1; a possible D gene is TRBD2 (5 bases). V was cut by 6 bases and J by 7 bases, with 25 bases left in between. Germline loops: CDR1 SGHAT, CDR2 FQNNGV. This CDR3 has 17 amino acids. CDR3 amino acids: CASRQGEDGRPGNEQFF. CDR3 nucleotide sequence: TGTGCCAGCAGACAAGGAGAAGACGGGCGGCCGGGAAATGAGCAGTTCTTC.

This clonotype occurred many times. The V call is TRBV5-6, the J call TRBJ1-2; D unresolved. Germline assignment: CDR1 SGHDT and CDR2 YYEEEE. This CDR3 is built from 13 residues. Trimming took off 0 bases at V and 6 bases at J, with 9 bases between the two ends. The CDR3 region has the DNA TGTGCCAGCAGCTTGGTTCCCGGGAATGGCTACACCTTC. Encoded protein: CASSLVPGNGYTF.

The chain couples TRBV19 to TRBJ2-3; possible D gene TRBD1, 6 bases. CDR3 length equals 14 residues. V was clipped by 6 bases and J by 2 bases, with 12 bases between them. The V gene's germline CDR1 is LNHDA and CDR2 SQIVND (reference sequence). CDR3 region: CASRLTGYTDTQYF. DNA of the CDR3: TGTGCCAGTAGGCTTACAGGGTACACAGATACGCAGTATTTT.

This clonotype was seen ten or more times. This sequence joins TRBV7-2 and TRBJ2-7; D could derive from TRBD1 or TRBD2 (5 bases each). Trimming stripped 5 bases from V and 0 bases from J, with 11 bases between. This CDR3 is built from 14 residues. Looked up from germline, CDR1 is SGHTA and CDR2 is FQGNSA. The CDR3 is CASSPGRISYEQYF. The CDR3 DNA reads TGTGCCAGCAGCCCGGGACGGATCTCCTACGAGCAGTACTTC.

This clonotype came up many times. The chain is built from TRBV5-6 and TRBJ1-1; D is uncertain. The germline V gene encodes CDR1 SGHDT and CDR2 YYEEEE. The CDR3 spans 14 residues. The V gene lost 2 bases and the J gene lost 4 bases, with 12 bases spanning the gap. CDR3 coding DNA: TGTGCCAGCAGCTTTTCCAGACGTTCCACTGAAGCTTTCTTT. Protein: CASSFSRRSTEAFF. The whole variable domain, remainder taken from reference TRBV5-6 and TRBJ1-1, is DAGVTQSPTHLIKTRGQQVTLRCSPKSGHDTVSWYQQALGQGPQFIFQYYEEEERQRGNFPDRFSGHQFPNYSSELNVNALLLGDSALYLCASSFSRRSTEAFFGQGTRLTVV.

This chain uses TRBV12-3 or TRBV12-4 with TRBJ1-2; D remains unclear. The CDR3 is 16 amino acids. V was clipped by 4 bases and J by 8 bases, with 23 bases between them. DNA for the CDR3: TGTGCCAGCAGTTACCAATCTAGCCTCCTCCTCGGAGGCTACACCTTC. Its translation is CASSYQSSLLLGGYTF.

This clonotype has at least ten counts. The rearrangement links TRBV6-1 to TRBJ2-7, with TRBD2 identical over 7 bases. The germline V gene encodes CDR1 MNHNS and CDR2 SASEGT. The CDR3 covers 12 residues. V gave up 8 bases and J gave up 6 bases; unmatched junction bases: 7. The CDR3 coding sequence is TGTGCCAGCGTCCAGGGAGGGCTCGAGCAGTACTTC. Translating it yields CASVQGGLEQYF.

Regarding this clonotype: Since the CDR3 does not end with the conserved phenylalanine or tryptophan, this likely comes from a read error. The rearrangement joins TRBV20-1 to TRBJ2-3, with 10 bases matching TRBD2. The V and J ends lost 2 bases and 2 bases, in that order; junction bases with no gene match: 10. Per germline, CDR1 DFQATT and CDR2 SNEGSKA (reference sequence). This CDR3 has 17 residues. The CDR3 nucleotides are TGCAGTGCTAGACTAATCGATAGCGGGAGGCTCACAGATACGCAGTATGTT. It translates to CSARLIDSGRLTDTQYV.

This clonotype was found many times. The V and J genes are TRBV7-2 and TRBJ2-7, with 9 bases fitting TRBD2. V gave up 5 bases and J gave up 5 bases; unmatched junction bases: 7. CDR3 size: 14 residues. Germline CDR1 and CDR2: SGHTA and FQGNSA. Here the CDR3 reads CASSPTGTSHEQYF. CDR3 nucleotides: TGTGCCAGCAGCCCAACCGGGACTAGCCACGAGCAGTACTTC. The complete variable domain, with remaining parts taken from reference TRBV7-2 and TRBJ2-7, reads GAGVSQSPSNKVTEKGKDVELRCDPISGHTALYWYRQSLGQGLEFLIYFQGNSAPDKSGLPSDRFSAERTGGSVSTLTIQRTQQEDSAVYLCASSPTGTSHEQYFGPGTRLTVT.

This clonotype occurred once. The chain carries TRBV20-1 and TRBJ2-7; possible D gene TRBD1, 5 bases. V shed 0 bases and J shed 3 bases, with 21 bases lying between them. The CDR3 has 17 amino acids. The germline V gene has CDR1 DFQATT and CDR2 SNEGSKA (reference sequence). The CDR3, as DNA: TGCAGTGCTAGAGACACCGGAACAGGCATGGGGTACTACGAGCAGTACTTC. Translated, it gives CSARDTGTGMGYYEQYF.

This clonotype showed up just a few times. The chain uses TRBV2 and TRBJ2-7, with D perhaps being TRBD1 or TRBD2 (7 bases each). With 5 bases removed from V and 3 bases from J, the gap between germline ends came to 11 bases. From germline, CDR1 is SNHLY and CDR2 FYNNEI. CDR3 length equals 13 residues. The CDR3 DNA reads as TGTGCCAGCAGTACAGGGGAGGGCTACGAGCAGTACTTC. Its translation: CASSTGEGYEQYF. The variable domain in full, with the rest retrieved from reference TRBV2 and TRBJ2-7, is EPEVTQTPSHQVTQMGQEVILRCVPISNHLYFYWYRQILGQKVEFLVSFYNNEISEKSEIFDDQFSVERPDGSNFTLKIRSTKLEDSAMYFCASSTGEGYEQYFGPGTRLTVT.

About this clonotype itself: With a much larger clone just one base away, this may be a read error. The final CDR3 position lacks the conserved phenylalanine or tryptophan, pointing to a likely read error. The V call is TRBV15, the J call TRBJ2-3; unclear D gene. V dropped 5 bases and J dropped 6 bases, with 21 bases sitting between them. The CDR3 is made up of 16 amino acids. Looked up from germline, CDR1 is LNHNV and CDR2 is YYDKDF (reference sequence). The DNA for the CDR3 is TGTGCCACCAGCGAAATAAGACTTGACGCCGGGGATACGCAGTATCTT. Translated, it gives CATSEIRLDAGDTQYL.

Comment on this clonotype: The conserved phenylalanine or tryptophan normally closing the CDR3 is absent here, so this likely arose from a read error. No DNA is shown, since the ends of the CDR3 on it are uncertain; the CDR3 is the one TCRdb lists. The chain joins TRBV13 to TRBJ1-1. The CDR3 totals 13 residues, both ends included. In germline, CDR1 is PRHDT, CDR2 FYEKMQ (reference sequence). The CDR3 is CASSLGAYGEAFS.

This clonotype was found many times. The chain employs TRBV27 and TRBJ2-1; the D call may be TRBD1 or TRBD2 (5 bases each). The CDR3 has 14 amino acids. The ends were cut back, 2 bases at V and 4 bases at J, with 9 bases in the middle. Germline CDR1 MNHEY, CDR2 SMNVEV (reference sequence). The CDR3 nucleotides are TGTGCCAGCAGTTTAGGGGGAATATACAATGAGCAGTTCTTC. This sequence encodes CASSLGGIYNEQFF.

V is TRBV20-1 and J is TRBJ2-1; TRBD2 matches at 8 bases. V lost 3 bases to trimming and J lost 10 bases; unmatched junction nucleotides: 17. This CDR3 has 16 amino acids. Germline V CDR1 and CDR2: DFQATT, SNEGSKA (reference sequence). The CDR3 region has the DNA TGCAGTGCTAGTCTCAATATCCCGGGACTAGTTGGGGAGCAGTTCTTC. This encodes CSASLNIPGLVGEQFF.

A few counts support this clonotype. The chain links TRBV19 to TRBJ2-7; 11 nucleotides agree with TRBD2. Per the germline V gene, CDR1 is LNHDA and CDR2 is SQIVND (reference sequence). The CDR3 loop spans 14 amino acids. With V trimmed by 5 bases and J by 2 bases, 2 bases remained unmatched. This chain's CDR3 is CASSATSGAYEQYF. CDR3 DNA: TGTGCCAGTAGTGCGACTAGCGGGGCCTACGAGCAGTACTTC.

This clonotype was observed at least ten times. This chain links TRBV12-5 with TRBJ1-2; D is unresolved. The ends were cut back, 7 bases at V and 8 bases at J, with 23 bases in the middle. Looked up from germline, CDR1 is LGHNT and CDR2 is FRNRAP. There are 15 residues in the CDR3. The CDR3, as DNA: TGTGCTAGTGCTTCCCCGGGAGATAGCCTTTCCGGCTACACCTTC. Amino acids: CASASPGDSLSGYTF.

This clonotype appeared a few times. The junction departs from germline at one end; a sequencing error may be responsible. The chain recombines TRBV6-5 with TRBJ2-5, with 7 bases that match TRBD2. The CDR3 loop spans 16 amino acids. Germline V gene lookup returns CDR1 MNHEY and CDR2 SVGAGI. In nucleotides, the CDR3 is TGCGCCAGCAGCCCACTTCTAGCGGACCAACAAGAGACCCGGTACTTC. This encodes CASSPLLADQQETRYF.

A remark on this clonotype: A much larger clone lies one base from this, so it may be a read error. The V and J genes are TRBV11-2 and TRBJ2-6, with D perhaps matching TRBD2 (6 bases). CDR1 and CDR2 from the germline V gene are SGHAT and FQNNGV. This CDR3 is 20 amino acids long. The CDR3 DNA is TGTGCCAGCAGCTTAGTGCCGGAGGGGCTACACAATTCTGGGGCCAACGCCCTGACTTTC. Amino acid sequence: CASSLVPEGLHNSGANALTF. The full variable domain, its missing parts supplied by reference TRBV11-2 and TRBJ2-6, is EAGVAQSPRYKIIEKRQSVAFWCNPISGHATLYWYQQILGQGPKLLIQFQNNGVVDDSQLPKDRFSAERLKGVDSTLKIQPAKLEDSAVYLCASSLVPEGLHNSGANALTFGAGSRLTVL.

This clonotype was detected many times. The chain carries TRBV4-3 and TRBJ2-1; 9 bases align to TRBD2. The V gene end was trimmed by 0 bases and the J gene end by 2 bases; junction bases not matched to a gene: 8. CDR1 is LGHNA, CDR2 YSLEER, per germline. The CDR3 is 18 residues long. The CDR3 loop reads CASSQEARGGFAYNEQFF. Here the CDR3 DNA reads TGCGCCAGCAGCCAAGAGGCGCGGGGGGGCTTTGCCTACAATGAGCAGTTCTTC.

The genes are TRBV11-2 and TRBJ2-6; 14 nucleotides line up with TRBD2. V lost 3 bases and J lost 3; bases outside the gene matches: 7. The CDR3 length is 19 residues. The V gene's germline CDR1 is SGHAT and CDR2 FQNNGV. The DNA for the CDR3 is TGTGCCAGCAGCTTTCATTCGGGACTAGCGGGAGTTGGGGCCAACGTCCTGACTTTC. Translated, it gives CASSFHSGLAGVGANVLTF.

This clonotype came up many times. CDR3 bases: TGCAGTGCTAGAGATAGACAGAAACCCTACGAGCAGTACTTC. It is translated as CSARDRQKPYEQYF. The V gene is TRBV20-1, the J gene TRBJ2-7; tentative D call: TRBD1 (5 bases). V shed 0 bases and J shed 2 bases, with 11 bases lying between them. This CDR3 spans 14 amino acids. Germline loops: CDR1 DFQATT, CDR2 SNEGSKA (reference sequence).

In its sample, this clonotype was seen many times. The chain recombines TRBV6-2 or TRBV6-3 with TRBJ2-7; possibly TRBD2 for D (6 bases). The ends were cut back, 2 bases at V and 3 bases at J, with 14 bases in the middle. This CDR3 has 15 amino acids. The germline V gene has CDR1 MNHEY and CDR2 SVGEGT. The CDR3 DNA is TGTGCCAGCAGTTACGGAGTAGCGGAGGGCTACGAGCAGTACTTC. Translated: CASSYGVAEGYEQYF.

Of note for this clonotype: This sequence may be a read error, since a much larger clone differs from it by one base. The conserved phenylalanine or tryptophan normally closing the CDR3 is absent here, so this likely arose from a read error. The J gene is TRBJ2-3, the V gene TRBV19; 11 bases map to TRBD1. The CDR3 loop spans 16 amino acids. Germline lookup yields CDR1 LNHDA and CDR2 SQIVND (reference sequence). The junction had 7 bases not matched to a gene; V was cut back by 5 bases and J by 3 bases. The CDR3 sequence is CASSVPDRGHTDTQYV. The CDR3 nucleotides read TGTGCCAGTAGTGTTCCGGACAGGGGGCATACAGATACGCAGTATGTT.